The 23 T cell receptor beta chains reported below all come from one sample, sequenced in a study of blood T cell repertoires in COVID-19. Repertoires were generated with immunoSEQ multiplex PCR, while TCRdb's copy carries only in-frame clones and drops some. The table includes fewer than 85,000 clones, 80% to 95% detected once. Sequenced sample: peripheral blood. The receptors stem from a woman in her forties or fifties in a cohort sampled during active COVID-19.

The rearrangement joins TRBV11-2 to TRBJ2-5; D is ambiguous. The germline CDR1 and CDR2 sequences are SGHAT and FQNNGV. The CDR3 spans 11 residues. Trimming pared 4 bases from V and 3 bases from J, leaving 3 bases between. The CDR3, as DNA: TGTGCCAGCAGCTCTGAAGAGACCCAGTACTTC. Translating gives CASSSEETQYF.

This clone was recorded only once. This sequence joins TRBV15 and TRBJ2-2, with a tentative D call TRBD1 (5 bases). With 0 bases removed from V and 0 bases from J, the gap between germline ends came to 14 bases. This CDR3 is built from 18 residues. Germline-derived CDR1 and CDR2 are LNHNV and YYDKDF (reference sequence). DNA of the CDR3: TGTGCCACCAGCAGAGATCTACCCCGGACACCGAACACCGGGGAGCTGTTTTTT. Translated: CATSRDLPRTPNTGELFF.

V and J are TRBV19 and TRBJ1-2; unclear D gene. Germline V gene lookup returns CDR1 LNHDA and CDR2 SQIVND (reference sequence). The CDR3 has 13 amino acids. Trimming pared 5 bases from V and 2 bases from J, leaving 9 bases between. The chain's CDR3 is CASSEDKNYGYTF. The CDR3 nucleotides are TGTGCCAGTAGTGAAGACAAAAACTATGGCTACACCTTC.

The chain recombines TRBV19 with TRBJ1-1, with D hard to call. The CDR3 covers 15 residues. The germline CDR1 and CDR2 sequences are LNHDA and SQIVND (reference sequence). Trimming removed 5 bases at V and 0 bases at J, with 13 bases between. CDR3 amino acids: CASSSIPDMNTEAFF. The CDR3 DNA follows: TGTGCCAGTAGTTCTATCCCAGACATGAACACTGAAGCTTTCTTT.

The chain carries TRBV28 and TRBJ2-3, with 7 positions matching TRBD2. This CDR3 spans 15 amino acids. Germline CDR1 and CDR2: MDHEN and SYDVKM. J was trimmed by 1 base and V by 4 bases; bases with no gene match: 5. CDR3 coding DNA: TGTGCCAGCAGTTGGAGACTAGCTCGCACAGATACGCAGTATTTT. As protein: CASSWRLARTDTQYF.

The chain joins TRBV5-6 to TRBJ2-7; 7 bases align to TRBD1. Germline V CDR1 and CDR2: SGHDT, YYEEEE. J was trimmed by 1 base and V by 8 bases; bases with no gene match: 6. The CDR3 is 13 amino acids. In DNA form, the CDR3 reads TGTGCCAGTCAGGGACAGTCGTCCTACGAGCAGTACTTC. Amino acids: CASQGQSSYEQYF.

The rearrangement links TRBV2 to TRBJ2-5; D is possibly TRBD1 (5 bases). The V gene lost 4 bases and the J gene lost 4 bases, with 10 bases spanning the gap. The CDR3 totals 13 residues. Germline V gene data show CDR1 as SNHLY and CDR2 as FYNNEI. The CDR3 nucleotides are TGTGCCAGCAGTGGACAGCTGCGAGAGACCCAGTACTTC. Its translation is CASSGQLRETQYF.

The chain employs TRBV27 and TRBJ2-1; 10 nucleotides line up with TRBD2. The CDR3 covers 15 residues. With V trimmed by 5 bases and J by 3 bases, 4 bases remained unmatched. Germline lookup yields CDR1 MNHEY and CDR2 SMNVEV (reference sequence). CDR3 DNA sequence: TGTGCCAGCAGTCCATTAGCGGGAGGCTACAATGAGCAGTTCTTC. Translation gives CASSPLAGGYNEQFF.

The J gene is TRBJ1-1, the V gene TRBV6-5; D may be TRBD1 (6 bases). The CDR3 extends over 13 amino acids. Trimming removed 6 bases at V and 1 base at J, with 9 bases between. Germline CDR1 is MNHEY and CDR2 is SVGAGI. Here the CDR3 DNA reads TGTGCCAGCAGCTTGGGACAGAACACTGAAGCTTTCTTT. Amino acid sequence: CASSLGQNTEAFF.

The chain has TRBV11-3 and TRBJ1-1; unclear D gene. The CDR3 has 13 amino acids. Germline assignment: CDR1 SGHNT and CDR2 YENEEA. The ends were cut back, 2 bases at V and 0 bases at J, with 4 bases in the middle. CDR3 in amino acids: CASSLNLNTEAFF. CDR3 nucleotide sequence: TGTGCCAGCAGCTTAAACTTGAACACTGAAGCTTTCTTT.

The chain employs TRBV10-1 and TRBJ1-4; 7 bases are shared with TRBD1. The CDR3 has 15 amino acids. J lost 10 bases, V lost 5 bases, and 13 bases had no gene match. CDR1 and CDR2 from the germline V gene are WNHNN and SYGVQD (reference sequence). In DNA form, the CDR3 reads TGCGCCAGCAGTTCCTCGGACAGGCCTTCCCTAAAACTGTTTTTT. Protein: CASSSSDRPSLKLFF.

The CDR3 region is CASSPTSGSNTDTQYF. The CDR3 nucleotides are TGTGCCAGTAGTCCCACTAGCGGGAGTAACACAGATACGCAGTATTTT. The V and J genes are TRBV19 and TRBJ2-3, with 11 bases that match TRBD2. This CDR3 contains 16 residues. The ends lost 5 bases at V and 2 bases at J; junction bases unmatched: 6. CDR1 and CDR2 from the germline V gene are LNHDA and SQIVND (reference sequence). The full variable domain, its missing parts supplied by reference TRBV19 and TRBJ2-3, is DGGITQSPKYLFRKEGQNVTLSCEQNLNHDAMYWYRQDPGQGLRLIYYSQIVNDFQKGDIAEGYSVSREKKESFPLTVTSAQKNPTAFYLCASSPTSGSNTDTQYFGPGTRLTVL.

This clone was detected only once. The V and J genes are TRBV29-1 and TRBJ2-2; D is possibly TRBD2 (5 bases). Trimming pared 5 bases from V and 0 bases from J, leaving 10 bases between. There are 14 residues in the CDR3. Per germline, CDR1 SQVTM and CDR2 ANQGSEA. The CDR3 DNA is TGCAGCGTTAAGCGGAACGCGAACACCGGGGAGCTGTTTTTT. Encoded protein: CSVKRNANTGELFF.

The chain employs TRBV5-6 and TRBJ2-7; possibly TRBD1 for D (6 bases). The V and J ends lost 0 bases and 3 bases respectively, with 7 bases between them. The length of the CDR3 is 13 residues. Per the germline V gene, CDR1 is SGHDT and CDR2 is YYEEEE. The CDR3 bases are TGTGCCAGCAGCTTGGACAGGGTCTACGAGCAGTACTTC. Protein sequence: CASSLDRVYEQYF.

This chain connects TRBV6-5 to TRBJ2-5, with D possibly being TRBD2 (6 bases). The length of the CDR3 is 13 residues. Trimming removed 7 bases from V and 2 bases from J, with 11 bases in between. Germline V gives CDR1 MNHEY, CDR2 SVGAGI. The CDR3 DNA follows: TGTGCCAGCACTGGGACTCCTCAAGAGACCCAGTACTTC. Protein: CASTGTPQETQYF.

This chain links TRBV7-2 with TRBJ2-1, with 7 bases lining up with TRBD2. With V trimmed by 4 bases and J by 4 bases, 13 bases remained unmatched. This CDR3 region has 17 residues. The germline CDR1 and CDR2 sequences are SGHTA and FQGNSA. CDR3 in DNA: TGTGCCAGCAGCTCCCGCCCCACTAGCGTCGGGTACAATGAGCAGTTCTTC. Its translation: CASSSRPTSVGYNEQFF. Full variable domain (rest looked up from reference TRBV7-2 and TRBJ2-1): GAGVSQSPSNKVTEKGKDVELRCDPISGHTALYWYRQSLGQGLEFLIYFQGNSAPDKSGLPSDRFSAERTGGSVSTLTIQRTQQEDSAVYLCASSSRPTSVGYNEQFFGPGTRLTVL.

The chain joins TRBV6-1 to TRBJ1-2; perhaps TRBD1 as D (6 bases). Germline V gene data show CDR1 as MNHNS and CDR2 as SASEGT. The CDR3 extends over 16 amino acids. V was shortened by 3 bases and J by 3 bases, with 17 bases between the two germline ends. The CDR3: CASSDSDRKPYYGYTF. Written as DNA, the CDR3 is TGTGCCAGCAGTGATTCGGACAGAAAGCCCTACTATGGCTACACCTTC.

This clone appeared once. The V and J genes are TRBV6-1 and TRBJ2-7, with TRBD1 identical over 7 bases. Germline V gene sequence: CDR1 MNHNS, CDR2 SASEGT. The CDR3 is made up of 17 amino acids. J lost 0 bases, V lost 4 bases, and 12 bases had no gene match. The CDR3 sequence is CASSVRPGQFLSYEQYF. CDR3 nucleotide sequence: TGTGCCAGCAGTGTGCGTCCGGGACAGTTCCTCTCCTACGAGCAGTACTTC.

The chain employs TRBV19 and TRBJ2-2, with a weak D call TRBD1 (6 bases). The length of the CDR3 is 16 residues. V lost 0 bases and J 2 bases, leaving 10 bases between the germline ends. CDR1 and CDR2 from the germline V gene are LNHDA and SQIVND (reference sequence). The CDR3 reads CASSIEGRGNTGELFF. The CDR3 DNA reads TGTGCCAGTAGTATAGAGGGCAGGGGAAACACCGGGGAGCTGTTTTTT.

The rearrangement joins TRBV28 to TRBJ2-5, with 8 nucleotides matching TRBD2. In germline, CDR1 is MDHEN, CDR2 SYDVKM. Trimming cost V 4 bases and J 6 bases; bases outside gene matches: 13. The CDR3 runs 16 residues. The CDR3 nucleotides read TGTGCCAGCAGTTACCCGCTACGGGAGGGCCGAAAGACCCAGTACTTC. It yields the protein CASSYPLREGRKTQYF. Supplemented by reference TRBV28 and TRBJ2-5, the full variable domain reads DVKVTQSSRYLVKRTGEKVFLECVQDMDHENMFWYRQDPGLGLRLIYFSYDVKMKEKGDIPEGYSVSREKKERFSLILESASTNQTSMYLCASSYPLREGRKTQYFGPGTRLLVL.

V gene TRBV4-1 combines with J gene TRBJ2-5; D is unresolved. V lost 4 bases to trimming and J lost 1 base, with 13 bases between them. In germline, CDR1 is MGHRA, CDR2 YSYEKL. CDR3 size: 15 residues. CDR3: CASSLQSSVQETQYF. The CDR3 coding sequence is TGCGCCAGCAGCCTCCAAAGCTCCGTCCAAGAGACCCAGTACTTC.

This clone was found a few times. V is TRBV19 and J is TRBJ1-3; D is possibly TRBD1 (6 bases). V was pared by 5 bases and J by 0 bases, with 11 bases between. Germline assignment: CDR1 LNHDA and CDR2 SQIVND (reference sequence). The CDR3 spans 15 residues. The chain's CDR3 is CASSPTGSSGNTIYF. The CDR3 nucleotides are TGTGCCAGTAGTCCGACAGGTTCCTCTGGAAACACCATATATTTT.

The V call is TRBV28, the J call TRBJ1-2, with a weak D call TRBD1 (5 bases). The CDR3 has 14 residues. Germline CDR1 is MDHEN and CDR2 is SYDVKM. V dropped 6 bases and J dropped 8 bases, with 19 bases sitting between them. For the CDR3, the DNA is TGTGCCAGCAGCCCGGACACCAGCGTCTTAGGCTACACCTTC. Translating it yields CASSPDTSVLGYTF.